This is a list of T cell receptor beta chains from one sample in a study of blood T cell repertoires in COVID-19. Using immunoSEQ multiplex PCR, the repertoire was profiled, and TCRdb retains in-frame clones only, with some absent. The sample comprises tens of thousands of clones, around 85% of which are singletons, and about 5.3% rests with the top ten. The sequenced material came from peripheral blood. These receptors all come from a man between 60 and 70 years old with acute or convalescent COVID-19. The CDR3 runs from the conserved cysteine through the conserved F or W. Fields, in order: J gene, D gene, clone size, V gene, CDR3 DNA, CDR3 protein. A D gene is named only where the DNA matches it firmly. Not all rows give a size; the values are once, few, many and, for expanded clones, a class.

TRBJ1-5 | TRBD1 | . | TRBV30 | TGTGCCTGGAGTCCAGGGGGCGATCAGCCCCAGCATTTT | CAWSPGGDQPQHF
TRBJ1-2 | TRBD1 | few | TRBV7-2 | TGTGCCAGCAGCTTAGAAAGGCGACAGGGGAAGAATGGCTACACCTTC | CASSLERRQGKNGYTF
TRBJ1-1 | . | . | TRBV20-1 | TGCAGTGCTAAGATGGCAGATATAGCTTTCTTT | CSAKMADIAFF
TRBJ2-2 | . | . | TRBV27 | TGTGCCAGCAGTTTAATAGTCGCGCCGAACACCGGGGAGCTGTTTTTT | CASSLIVAPNTGELFF
TRBJ2-3 | TRBD2 | . | TRBV9 | TGTGCCAGCAGCGTGGTAGCGGGGGGTGCGCATGATACGCAGTATTTT | CASSVVAGGAHDTQYF
TRBJ2-3 | TRBD1 | . | TRBV7-8 | TGTGCCAGCAGCCTCCAGGGGGTCGCAGATACGCAGTATTTT | CASSLQGVADTQYF
TRBJ1-1 | . | . | TRBV7-2 | TGTGCCAGCAGCTCCCCGTGGGGGGTAGGAGCTTTCTTT | CASSSPWGVGAFF
TRBJ2-1 | TRBD2 | few | TRBV27 | TGTGCCAGCAGTTTAGGGACTAGCGGGTGGGATGAGCAGTTCTTC | CASSLGTSGWDEQFF
TRBJ1-1 | . | . | TRBV6-5 | TGTGCCAGCAGTTCCGCAAGCCGTGAAGCTTTCTTT | CASSSASREAFF
TRBJ1-2 | TRBD1 | . | TRBV13 | TGTGCCAGCAGCCCCCAGGACAGGGATAACTATGGCTACACCTTC | CASSPQDRDNYGYTF
TRBJ1-4 | TRBD1 | . | TRBV6-5 | TGTGCCAGCATCTTGGACAGGGGGAATGAAAAACTGTTTTTT | CASILDRGNEKLFF
TRBJ2-1 | TRBD2 | . | TRBV5-6 | TGTGCCAGCAGCAGCCGTAGCGGGGCCTACAATGAGCAGTTCTTC | CASSSRSGAYNEQFF
TRBJ1-5 | . | . | TRBV27 | TGTGCCAGCAGTTTAACGGGGTGGAATCAGCCCCAGCATTTT | CASSLTGWNQPQHF
TRBJ2-1 | TRBD1 | . | TRBV3-1/TRBV3-2 | TGTGCCAGCAGCGACGCCGGGACAGGGTGGAATGAGCAGTTCTTC | CASSDAGTGWNEQFF
TRBJ1-4 | . | . | TRBV5-4 | TGTGCCAGCAGCCGGGGACTGGGGGGGAGTAAGGGTGAAAAACTGTTTTTT | CASSRGLGGSKGEKLFF
TRBJ1-3 | TRBD1 | . | TRBV6-4 | TGTGCCAGCAGTGACGGGACAGCCATATATTTT | CASSDGTAIYF
TRBJ1-2 | TRBD1 | . | TRBV10-1 | TGCGCCAGCGGGACAGGGGGCTCCAACTATGGCTACACCTTC | CASGTGGSNYGYTF
TRBJ1-1 | . | . | TRBV4-3 | TGCGCCAGCAGCCAAGTAGCGATGAACACTGAAGCTTTCTTT | CASSQVAMNTEAFF
TRBJ1-3 | . | . | TRBV21-1 | TGTGCCAGCACCTTAAGGGGGGGCTTCTCTGGAAACACCATATATTTT | CASTLRGGFSGNTIYF
TRBJ2-2 | . | once | TRBV4-3 | TGCGCCAGCAGCCAAGGGATAAACAGGGTTCGCACCGGGGAGCTGTTTTTT | CASSQGINRVRTGELFF
TRBJ1-1 | . | . | TRBV11-2 | TGTGCCAGCAGCCCCCCGGCAGGGAGGCCTTTCTTT | CASSPPAGRPFF
TRBJ2-7 | TRBD1 | . | TRBV6-2/TRBV6-3 | TGTGCCAGCAGCGATCCGGGACAGGCGATCCACGAGCAGTACTTC | CASSDPGQAIHEQYF
TRBJ1-4 | . | . | TRBV4-3 | TGCGCCAGCAGCCCCACGTCGAACGGACATGGTGAAAAACTGTTTTTT | CASSPTSNGHGEKLFF
TRBJ2-7 | . | . | TRBV28 | TGTGCCAGCAGTTTGTTTGGGGGCCCCTCCGACTACGAGCAGTACTTC | CASSLFGGPSDYEQYF
TRBJ1-2 | TRBD1 | . | TRBV5-1 | TGCGCCAGCAGCGCGGGACAGGCGAACTATGGCTACACCTTC | CASSAGQANYGYTF
TRBJ2-1 | . | . | TRBV10-2 | TGCGCCAGCAGTGAGTCGGTGGTTAGCTTCGGAGCCTACAATGAGCAGTTCTTC | CASSESVVSFGAYNEQFF
TRBJ2-3 | TRBD1 | once | TRBV7-8 | TGTGCCAGCAGCTTATTAGGGACAGGGGCTAGCACAGATACGCAGTATTTT | CASSLLGTGASTDTQYF
TRBJ1-2 | . | . | TRBV15 | TGTGCCACCAGGGACGCAGGGAAGGACTATGGCTACACCTTC | CATRDAGKDYGYTF
TRBJ2-3 | . | once | TRBV4-3 | TGCGCCAGCAGCCAAGATTTGGGCGGGCGCACAAATACGCAGTATTTT | CASSQDLGGRTNTQYF
TRBJ1-1 | . | . | TRBV25-1 | TGTGCCAGCAGTCCCATAAGGGGGTACACTGAAGCTTTCTTT | CASSPIRGYTEAFF
TRBJ1-3 | . | . | TRBV7-8 | TGTGCCAGCAGCCACAGGGTTCCTGGAAACACCATATATTTT | CASSHRVPGNTIYF
TRBJ2-5 | TRBD2 | . | TRBV11-2 | TGTGCCAGCAGCAGACTAGCGGGAGTTATCCAAGAGACCCAGTACTTC | CASSRLAGVIQETQYF
TRBJ1-2 | TRBD1 | . | TRBV19 | TGTGCCAGTAGTCACGACAGGGTGATGATCTATGGCTACACCTTC | CASSHDRVMIYGYTF
TRBJ1-1 | . | . | TRBV5-1 | TGCGCCAGCAGCTTAGGGGATTTGAACACTGAAGCTTTCTTT | CASSLGDLNTEAFF
TRBJ2-3 | . | . | TRBV6-5 | TGTGCCAGCAGCCAGCAGGTGGATACGCAGTATTTT | CASSQQVDTQYF